The T cell receptor beta chain described here comes from a study of shared clonotypes between healthy human individuals. The CDR3 has 16 amino acids. Germline CDR1 is SEHNR and CDR2 is FQNEAQ (reference sequence). Trimming removed 4 bases from V and 5 bases from J, with 20 bases in between. Naive-designated CD8 cells lacked CD45RO, were positively enriched for CCR7, and omitted terminally differentiated effector memory CD45RA+ cells. All of the donors resided in Nashville, Tennessee, and each was a Caucasian adult. How the authors handled the data: Junction-only sequences produced by ImmunoSEQ had no quality scores, so filtering differed. Here immunoSEQ multiplex PCR was the method, and the copy in TCRdb shows in-frame clones only, minus some. V and J calls and clone size are copied from that table; D and trimming were computed from the DNA. Of about 2,200,000 clones in the sample, roughly 91% were seen once.

The receptor's source is a young man in good health. Some clones in this sample may be carry-over from other donors' samples. V usage is TRBV7-9 and J usage is TRBJ2-5; tentatively, D is TRBD1 or TRBD2 (5 bases each). The specimen was naive CD8+ T cells from PBMCs. CDR3 coding DNA: TGTGCCAGCAGCTACATAATGGTTGGGGGTTTGGAGACCCAGTACTTC. Protein product: CASSYIMVGGLETQYF.